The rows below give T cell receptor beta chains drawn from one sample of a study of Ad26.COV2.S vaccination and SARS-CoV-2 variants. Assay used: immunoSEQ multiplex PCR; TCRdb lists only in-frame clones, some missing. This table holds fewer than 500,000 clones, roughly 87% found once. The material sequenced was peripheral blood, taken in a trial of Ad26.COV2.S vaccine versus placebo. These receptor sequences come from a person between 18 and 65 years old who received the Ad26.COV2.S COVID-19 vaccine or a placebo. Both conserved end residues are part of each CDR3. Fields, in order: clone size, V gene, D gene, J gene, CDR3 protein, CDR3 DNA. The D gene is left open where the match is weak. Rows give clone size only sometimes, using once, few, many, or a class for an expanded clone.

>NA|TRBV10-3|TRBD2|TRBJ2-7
CAISAGLAGGSYEQYF
TGTGCCATCAGTGCGGGACTAGCGGGAGGCTCCTACGAGCAGTACTTC
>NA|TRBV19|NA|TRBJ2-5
CASSITTYQETQYF
TGTGCCAGTAGTATAACCACCTACCAAGAGACCCAGTACTTC
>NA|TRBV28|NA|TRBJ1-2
CASSANPGKHYGYTF
TGTGCCAGCAGTGCCAACCCAGGGAAACACTATGGCTACACCTTC
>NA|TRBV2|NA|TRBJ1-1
CASRPGPNTEAFF
TGTGCCAGCAGGCCTGGACCGAACACTGAAGCTTTCTTT
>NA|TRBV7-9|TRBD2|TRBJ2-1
CASSMLAGVVGEQFF
TGTGCCAGCAGCATGCTAGCGGGAGTGGTCGGTGAGCAGTTCTTC
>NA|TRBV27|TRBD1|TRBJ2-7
CASGPLGGQGAYEQYF
TGTGCCAGCGGACCCTTGGGGGGACAGGGGGCCTACGAGCAGTACTTC
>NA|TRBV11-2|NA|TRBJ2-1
CASIGRPGEQFF
TGTGCCAGCATCGGACGCCCCGGTGAGCAGTTCTTC
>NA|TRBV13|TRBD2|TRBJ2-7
CASSSRTSGSYEQYF
TGTGCCAGCAGCTCACGGACTAGCGGGTCCTACGAGCAGTACTTC
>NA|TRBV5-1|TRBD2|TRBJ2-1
CASSLARGRAENEQFF
TGCGCCAGCAGCTTGGCTCGCGGGAGGGCCGAAAATGAGCAGTTCTTC
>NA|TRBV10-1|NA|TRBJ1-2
CASSPERNYGYTF
TGCGCCAGCAGTCCGGAAAGGAACTATGGCTACACCTTC
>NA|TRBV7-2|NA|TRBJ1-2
CASSPGGGSANYGYTF
TGTGCCAGCAGCCCGGGGGGGGGTTCAGCTAACTATGGCTACACCTTC
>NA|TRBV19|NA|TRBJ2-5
CASSIDLGGYQETQYF
TGTGCCAGTAGTATAGATCTAGGTGGCTACCAAGAGACCCAGTACTTC
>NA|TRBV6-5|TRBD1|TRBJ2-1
CASWTGPYNEQFF
TGTGCCAGTTGGACAGGGCCCTACAATGAGCAGTTCTTC
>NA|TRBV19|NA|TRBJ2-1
CASSIVGGETYNEQFF
TGTGCCAGTAGTATAGTTGGGGGAGAAACCTACAATGAGCAGTTCTTC
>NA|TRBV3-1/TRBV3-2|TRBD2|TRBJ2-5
CASSQGGGRETQYF
TGTGCCAGCAGCCAAGGCGGGGGGAGGGAGACCCAGTACTTC
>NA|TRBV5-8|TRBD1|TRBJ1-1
CASTIPGTGVRNTEAFF
TGTGCCAGCACCATCCCCGGGACAGGGGTGAGGAACACTGAAGCTTTCTTT
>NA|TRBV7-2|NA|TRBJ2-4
CASSLAKGLNIQYF
TGTGCCAGCAGCTTAGCGAAGGGGCTAAACATTCAGTACTTC
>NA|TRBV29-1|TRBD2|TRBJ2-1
CSVELRGRRGLNAEQFF
TGCAGCGTTGAACTGCGCGGGAGAAGAGGGTTGAACGCTGAGCAGTTCTTC
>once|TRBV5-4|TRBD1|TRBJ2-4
CASSPGGGKNIQYF
TGTGCCAGCAGCCCAGGGGGTGGGAAAAACATTCAGTACTTC
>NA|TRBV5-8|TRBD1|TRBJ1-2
CASSRRQGATYGYTF
TGTGCCAGCAGCAGAAGACAGGGAGCGACCTATGGCTACACCTTC
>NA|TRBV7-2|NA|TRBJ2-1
CASSLALLEGEQFF
TGTGCCAGCAGCTTAGCCCTACTTGAGGGTGAGCAGTTCTTC
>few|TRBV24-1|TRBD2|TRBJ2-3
CATSEGTSGTQYF
TGTGCCACCAGTGAAGGGACTAGCGGGACGCAGTATTTT
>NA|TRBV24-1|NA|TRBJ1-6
CATSRTANSPLHF
TGTGCCACCTCTCGGACAGCCAATTCACCCCTCCACTTT
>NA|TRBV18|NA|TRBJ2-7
CASSPSREEQYF
TGTGCCAGCTCGCCGAGCAGGGAGGAGCAGTACTTC
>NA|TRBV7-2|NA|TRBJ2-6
CASSPFRGTGANVLTF
TGTGCCAGCAGCCCTTTCAGGGGTACTGGGGCCAACGTCCTGACTTTC
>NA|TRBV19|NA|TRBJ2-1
CASSSLASDYNEQFF
TGTGCCAGTAGTAGCTTGGCTAGCGACTACAATGAGCAGTTCTTC
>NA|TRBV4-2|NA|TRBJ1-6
CASRPDWKPDLKTGYSPLHF
TGTGCCAGCAGGCCCGATTGGAAACCCGATTTGAAGACGGGCTACTCACCCCTCCACTTT
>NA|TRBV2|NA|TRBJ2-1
CASSREAGPNEQFF
TGTGCCAGCAGTCGCGAGGCAGGGCCCAATGAGCAGTTCTTC
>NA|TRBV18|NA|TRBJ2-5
CASSPTGGETQYF
TGTGCCAGCTCACCGACAGGAGGAGAGACCCAGTACTTC
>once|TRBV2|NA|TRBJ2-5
CASRDFYQETQYF
TGTGCCAGCAGGGACTTCTACCAAGAGACCCAGTACTTC
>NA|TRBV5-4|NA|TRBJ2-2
CASSALPGSGELFF
TGTGCCAGCAGCGCTTTACCGGGCTCCGGGGAGCTGTTTTTT
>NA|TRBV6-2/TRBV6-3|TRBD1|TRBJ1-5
CASSQGGGRDQPQHF
TGTGCCAGCAGCCAGGGGGGGGGCCGCGATCAGCCCCAGCATTTT
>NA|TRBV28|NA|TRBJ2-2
CASSLYIRGTGELFF
TGTGCCAGCAGTTTATATATCCGGGGCACCGGGGAGCTGTTTTTT
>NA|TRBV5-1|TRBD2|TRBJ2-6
CASSWGGGPLSGANVLTF
TGCGCCAGCAGCTGGGGGGGAGGCCCCCTCTCTGGGGCCAACGTCCTGACTTTC
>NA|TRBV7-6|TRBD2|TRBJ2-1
CASSLAGTIPLGEQFF
TGTGCCAGCAGCTTGGCCGGGACTATACCACTAGGAGAGCAGTTCTTC
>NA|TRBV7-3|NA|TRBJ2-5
CASSYTAGETQYF
TGTGCCAGCAGCTACACGGCGGGGGAGACCCAGTACTTC
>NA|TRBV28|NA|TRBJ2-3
CASSLRGIGTDTQYF
TGTGCCAGCAGTTTGAGGGGGATCGGCACAGATACGCAGTATTTT
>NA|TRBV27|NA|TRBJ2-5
CASSLSGGRETQYF
TGTGCCAGCAGTTTATCCGGTGGACGAGAGACCCAGTACTTC
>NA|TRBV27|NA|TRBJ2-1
CASSLSGEYEQFF
TGTGCCAGCAGTTTATCGGGCGAATATGAGCAGTTCTTC
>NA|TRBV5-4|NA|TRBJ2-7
CASSFTGMDEQYF
TGTGCCAGCAGCTTCACAGGGATGGACGAGCAGTACTTC
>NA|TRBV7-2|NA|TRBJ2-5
CASRRDGEETQYF
TGTGCCAGCAGGCGGGACGGTGAAGAGACCCAGTACTTC
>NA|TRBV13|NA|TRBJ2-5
CASSLGLSFQETQYF
TGTGCCAGCAGCTTAGGCCTTTCTTTTCAAGAGACCCAGTACTTC
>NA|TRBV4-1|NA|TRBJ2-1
CASSQDWGRGTYNEQFF
TGCGCCAGCAGCCAAGATTGGGGGCGGGGGACCTACAATGAGCAGTTCTTC
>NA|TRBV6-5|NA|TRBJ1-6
CASSLAAANSPLHF
TGTGCCAGCAGTTTGGCGGCAGCCAATTCACCCCTCCACTTT
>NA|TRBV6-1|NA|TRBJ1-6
CASSEAGTYNSPLHF
TGTGCCAGCAGTGAAGCGGGGACCTATAATTCACCCCTCCACTTT
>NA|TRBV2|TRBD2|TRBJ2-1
CASSEGGSGRVGEQFF
TGTGCCAGCAGTGAAGGAGGTAGCGGGAGGGTTGGTGAGCAGTTCTTC
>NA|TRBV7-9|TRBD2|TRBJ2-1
CASSLVLKREGPREQFF
TGTGCCAGCAGCTTAGTACTTAAGCGGGAGGGCCCTCGTGAGCAGTTCTTC
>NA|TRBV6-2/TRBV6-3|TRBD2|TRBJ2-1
CASSTGGVEQFF
TGTGCCAGCAGTACCGGGGGGGTTGAGCAGTTCTTC
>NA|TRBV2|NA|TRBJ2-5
CASSVRTGVGKTQYF
TGTGCCAGCAGTGTTCGAACCGGAGTGGGAAAGACCCAGTACTTC
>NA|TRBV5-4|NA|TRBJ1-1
CASSRTGEIDAFF
TGTGCCAGCAGCCGTACGGGAGAGATTGACGCTTTCTTT
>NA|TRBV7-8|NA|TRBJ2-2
CASSLVRGAGELFF
TGTGCCAGCAGCTTAGTTAGGGGCGCCGGGGAGCTGTTTTTT
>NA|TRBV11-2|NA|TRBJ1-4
CASSGTKLEKLFF
TGTGCCAGCAGCGGGACAAAGCTCGAAAAACTGTTTTTT
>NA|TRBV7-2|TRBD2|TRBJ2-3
CASSKRGLAGGPDTQYF
TGTGCCAGCAGCAAAAGGGGGCTAGCGGGAGGCCCAGATACGCAGTATTTT